A selection of T cell receptor beta chains follows, all from one sample in a study of post-analysis software for immune sequencing data. TCRdb reanalysed the PCR reads using MiXCR and keeps one entry per CDR3 protein. The sample lists 740,000 or so distinct CDR3 sequences; roughly half were seen once. The specimen was blood. The receptors come from a girl aged 5-17 years with multiple sclerosis. The conserved cysteine and the conserved F or W are not part of the CDR3 here. Fields, in order: V gene, CDR3 protein.

TRBV20-1	SASGIAPEAF
TRBV7-2	ASTPNPGAGEKLF
TRBV20-1	SARGRPGQYNEQF
TRBV2	ASSPTSGGLNEQF
TRBV29-1	SVKASDSRGYT
TRBV5-1	ASSLASYNTGELF
TRBV7-8	ASSLGLAALYEQY
TRBV15	ATSPARGTGTDTQY
TRBV7-9	ASSRARGTDTQY
TRBV7-9	ASSSNTFEGQGTPSYEQY
TRBV5-1	ASSAGQGEVYNEQF
TRBV3-1	ASSPYGNREQY
TRBV12-3/TRBV12-4	ASSPRDTKRGRANYGYT
TRBV29-1	SVERIVQETQY
TRBV29-1	SVEDQRGRGYGYT
TRBV7-9	ASEGGSRVDTQY
TRBV29-1	SVGPTAAYEQY
TRBV7-9	ASSLLGTGFSYNEQF
TRBV4-1	ASSQEWGLGGYT
TRBV10-3	AISGRNTEAF
TRBV10-3	AISDSGKRPEQF
TRBV14	ASTPGQTGYEQF
TRBV5-1	ASTVLPGGRETQY
TRBV7-2	ASSSSRPEEEQF
TRBV20-1	SALTGTGIGNEQF
TRBV12-3/TRBV12-4	ASGPTGKNIQY
TRBV30	AWNPLVFDNEQF
TRBV12-3/TRBV12-4	ASSGTSAEDYYEQY
TRBV5-1	ASNLIGMSYGYT
TRBV7-9	ASSRDRTGGIGSVQF
TRBV25-1	ASSLAGTGAAGYT
TRBV20-1	SAIVWDTPPDTQY
TRBV15	ATSRGGLAGSYEQY
TRBV7-2	ASLERGGTDTQY
TRBV19	ASGPGQGRTNQPQH
TRBV7-9	ASSPQTDLKQETQY
TRBV5-1	ASSLAPDSYEQY
TRBV5-1	ASSPRHGGSDEQY
TRBV27	ASSLAGGNTQY
TRBV20-1	SARDRTSGRSEQY
TRBV18	ASSPQPQGADTQY
TRBV7-2	ASSLVVLAEVRDTQY
TRBV28	ASSLVTVLFSYEQY
TRBV6-2/TRBV6-3	ASSSGDRVLWEF
TRBV7-3	ASSLGVGPGANVLT
TRBV12-3/TRBV12-4	AGRRDTYEQY
TRBV7-3	ASSLAGTSGYEQF
TRBV29-1	SVEPSGSSYNEQF
TRBV29-1	SCPGYNEQF
TRBV10-2	ASRDRSSYEQY